Listed here are 6 T cell receptor beta chains from one sample, sequenced in a study of blood T cells in healthy people across ages. Then a second PCR, running about 6 to 12 cycles, was carried out with a sample-barcoded 5' primer and a J-beta primer mix. TCRdb analysed the 5' RACE reads with MiXCR anew, one entry per CDR3 protein. The sample has around 970,000 distinct CDR3 sequences; 45% to 60% are singletons. The sequencing sample was made of blood. Receptor source: a woman between 55 and 75 years old in good health.

This chain connects TRBV7-2 to TRBJ2-2; 13 bases align to TRBD2. J lost 1 base, V lost 5 bases, and 4 bases had no gene match. Per the germline V gene, CDR1 is SGHTA and CDR2 is FQGNSA. There are 17 residues in the CDR3. CDR3 in DNA: TGTGCCAGCAGCATCAGGACTAGCGGGGGGAACACCGGGGAGCTGTTTTTT. It yields the protein CASSIRTSGGNTGELFF.

This chain links TRBV6-2 or TRBV6-3 with TRBJ2-7, with D possibly matching TRBD2 (6 bases). The germline V and J ends were trimmed by 8 bases and 0 bases, with 14 bases remaining between them. Germline V lookup: CDR1 MNHEY, CDR2 SVGEGT. The CDR3 consists of 14 residues. CDR3 amino acids: CASRSAGSSYEQYF. The CDR3 coding sequence is TGTGCCAGCCGATCAGCGGGTAGCTCCTACGAGCAGTACTTC.

V gene TRBV12-3 or TRBV12-4 combines with J gene TRBJ2-7; 7 positions agree with TRBD2. Matching the DNA end better, TRBJ2-1 makes the J call doubtful. The CDR3 consists of 13 residues. CDR3 DNA sequence: TGTGCCAGCAGTATCTCATGGACTAGTGAGCAGTTCTTC. Its translation: CASSISWTSEQFF.

The rearrangement links TRBV24-1 to TRBJ2-4; 9 positions match TRBD1. The J call could be wrong; TRBJ2-7 is a better fit for the DNA end. The CDR3 extends over 14 amino acids. CDR1 is KGHDR, CDR2 SFDVKD, per germline. CDR3 coding DNA: TGTGCCACCAGTGATTCCGGGACAGGGTTCGAGCAGTACTTC. Protein product: CATSDSGTGFEQYF.

V and J are TRBV5-1 and TRBJ2-5; 10 bases are a match to TRBD1. The germline V gene encodes CDR1 SGHRS and CDR2 YFSETQ. The CDR3 sequence is 14 residues long. Trimming at V came to 3 bases and at J to 11 bases, leaving 10 bases not matched to a gene. The CDR3 protein is CASSWTGGTEEQYF. The CDR3 nucleotides read TGCGCCAGCAGCTGGACAGGGGGAACGGAGGAGCAGTACTTC. The full variable domain, in which reference TRBV5-1 and TRBJ2-5 provide the parts outside the CDR3, is KAGVTQTPRYLIKTRGQQVTLSCSPISGHRSVSWYQQTPGQGLQFLFEYFSETQRNKGNFPGRFSGRQFSNSRSEMNVSTLELGDSALYLCASSWTGGTEEQYFGPGTRLLVL.

As concerns this clonotype: Since a much larger clone is just one base distant, this may be a read error. The V call is TRBV29-1, the J call TRBJ2-1, with 7 bases lining up with TRBD2. The germline V gene has CDR1 SQVTM and CDR2 ANQGSEA. The ends lost 3 bases at V and 7 bases at J; junction bases unmatched: 12. The CDR3 consists of 15 residues. CDR3 bases: TGCAGCGTTGAGGACGGACGAGCGGGAATTAATGAGCAGTTCTTC. Translation: CSVEDGRAGINEQFF.